This TCR beta chain was recorded in a study of circulating CD8 cells and anti-PD-1 response in melanoma. Overall study results and limits: Tumor reactivity was tested by peptide assays on expanded sorted subsets.

CDR1 is SGHAT and CDR2 is FQNNGV in the germline V gene. The CDR3 is made up of 14 amino acids. Trimming shortened V by 5 bases and J by 2 bases, and 12 bases separated the two germline ends. Using roughly 15 ng of total RNA, TCR libraries were made with the QIAseq Immune Repertoire TCR panel. Each CDR3 protein is one row after TCRdb ran MiXCR on the reads. The sample consists of 1,500 to 2,000 distinct CDR3 sequences, roughly 7.5% of them appearing once. This clonotype is classed as medium-sized. Its antigen is still unknown. Four subsets defined by PD-1 and/or TIGIT were sorted from live CD3+CD8+TCRalphabeta+ cells.

Source: CD8+ T cells from PBMCs, taken at baseline or after one month of anti-PD-1 therapy (not recorded which). The rearrangement joins TRBV11-2 to TRBJ1-1; possible D gene TRBD1, 5 bases. The source of this sequence is a human donor with melanoma. CDR3 residues: CASSPLTENTEAFF. CDR3 nucleotide sequence: TGTGCCAGCAGCCCATTGACAGAAAACACTGAAGCTTTCTTT. The whole variable domain, remainder taken from reference TRBV11-2 and TRBJ1-1, is EAGVAQSPRYKIIEKRQSVAFWCNPISGHATLYWYQQILGQGPKLLIQFQNNGVVDDSQLPKDRFSAERLKGVDSTLKIQPAKLEDSAVYLCASSPLTENTEAFFGQGTRLTVV.